This TCR beta chain was captured in a study of early T cells in non-severe SARS-CoV-2 infection. On the study more broadly: Sequencing used unsorted whole-blood bulk RNA, so chains lack pairing.

This clonotype was detected many times. The CDR3 spans 12 residues. Deletions cut 2 bases from V and 4 bases from J, with 6 bases between. CDR1 MNHEY and CDR2 SMNVEV come from the germline V gene (reference sequence). Individual cDNA molecules received unique molecular identifiers. Each CDR3 protein gets one entry after TCRdb re-called the 5' RACE reads with MiXCR. The profile shows 30,000 to 45,000 distinct CDR3 sequences, 8% to 10% of them singletons. Material for sequencing was whole blood. V usage is TRBV27 and J usage is TRBJ2-7, with a possible D match to TRBD1 (6 bases). The TCR sequence derives from an adult who was a healthcare worker with PCR-confirmed SARS-CoV-2 infection or an uninfected control (not recorded which). For the CDR3, the DNA is TGTGCCAGCAGTTTACAGGGGTACGAGCAGTACTTC. Translated, it gives CASSLQGYEQYF.